This T cell receptor beta chain originates from a study of T cell changes during pregnancy in multiple sclerosis (dated by TCRdb to the late 2010s). Notes on the research overall: The study examined how the T cell repertoire changed over the course of pregnancy in women with multiple sclerosis.

V ends up 0 bases short and J 2 bases short, with an unmatched junction base count of 5. From the germline V gene, CDR1 is LGHNA and CDR2 is YNFKEQ. Spanning cysteine to phenylalanine, the CDR3 consists of 16 amino acids. Left in the record is the CDR3 DNA by itself, 48 bases read in frame from the first base. Worth noting for this clone: Its target antigen remains unknown. No per-base quality is available; no much larger clone lies one base away.

The method behind the library was the immunoSEQ multiplex PCR assay. The clones in this table, taken by TCRdb from immuneACCESS, are in-frame only. Not every clone is retained; where verified, under half of the shortfall comes from an unresolved V gene, and the cause of the rest is unknown. The sample includes 45,000 to 50,000 clones, with 80% to 95% observed a single time. The ten most abundant clones make up 7.5% to 9% of the sample. The clonotype originates from a female donor with multiple sclerosis, enrolled in a pregnancy study. The rearrangement joined TRBV4-2 to TRBJ2-3; 7 of the junction bases match TRBD1. The sample consisted of CD8+ T cells from peripheral blood mononuclear cells, taken after pregnancy. The bases are TGTGCCAGCAGCCAAGATAAGGGGGCCACCACAGATACGCAGTATTTT. It encodes CASSQDKGATTDTQYF.